This TCR beta chain was identified during a study of cytomegalovirus exposure and HLA in healthy donors. The CDR3 totals 18 residues. V was pared by 3 bases and J by 7 bases, with 27 bases between. Germline CDR1 and CDR2: MGHRA and YSYEKL. The PCR made use of 60 Vbeta and 13 Jbeta primers. Profiling relied on immunoSEQ multiplex PCR, and the TCRdb table lists in-frame clones only, not all of them. The sample lists fewer than 350,000 clones, roughly 89% occurring once. The specimen sequenced was PBMCs. The receptor was isolated from a woman aged 18-29 years in good health and CMV-seronegative. The V and J genes are TRBV4-1 and TRBJ1-1, with D possibly TRBD1 on 6 matching bases. DNA of the CDR3: TGCGCCAGCAGCCAGAGGGGCCTTGGACAGAGCGACCGGAGTGAAGCTTTCTTT. It codes for CASSQRGLGQSDRSEAFF.